Each of the 13 T cell receptor beta chains below was sequenced from the same sample in a study of cytomegalovirus exposure and HLA in healthy donors. A multiplex PCR was run with 60 Vbeta primers and 13 Jbeta primers. Sequencing was performed with immunoSEQ multiplex PCR; in TCRdb, only in-frame clones are kept and a portion is missing. The sample yields hundreds of thousands of clones, under 70% seen once. Sequencing used PBMCs. Receptors originate from a man in his forties in good health and CMV-seropositive.

The V gene is TRBV7-9, the J gene TRBJ1-4; 9 positions match TRBD1. The CDR3 contains 14 residues. J gave up 6 bases and V 5 bases, and 4 bases lay outside the gene matches. Germline-derived CDR1 and CDR2 are SEHNR and FQNEAQ (reference sequence). The CDR3 DNA reads TGTGCCAGCAGCCTGGGACAGGGAGATGAAAAACTGTTTTTT. Translation: CASSLGQGDEKLFF.

The rearrangement uses TRBV2 and TRBJ1-2; D is unclear. The CDR3 has 10 residues. Germline CDR1 SNHLY, CDR2 FYNNEI. V gave up 1 base and J gave up 14 bases, with 8 bases separating them. The chain's CDR3 is CASSEGRATF. Here the CDR3 DNA reads TGTGCCAGCAGTGAAGGGCGGGCGACCTTC.

The chain has TRBV5-8 and TRBJ1-5; TRBD1 aligns across 10 bases. This CDR3 has 13 amino acids. The junction had 4 bases not matched to a gene; V was cut back by 6 bases and J by 7 bases. Germline assignment: CDR1 SGHTS and CDR2 YDEGEE. DNA of the CDR3: TGTGCCAGCACCAGGGACAGGGGACAGCCCCAGCATTTT. Its protein product is CASTRDRGQPQHF.

The chain links TRBV13 to TRBJ2-5; D is unresolved. The end of the DNA aligns better with TRBJ2-7, so the J call may be wrong. The germline V gene has CDR1 PRHDT and CDR2 FYEKMQ (reference sequence). This CDR3 has 13 residues. In nucleotides, the CDR3 is TGTGCCAGCAGCTTACCCGCTACCTACGAGCAGTACTTC. Translating it yields CASSLPATYEQYF.

The chain has TRBV11-1 and TRBJ1-1; D not resolved. The germline V gene has CDR1 SGHAT and CDR2 FQDESV (reference sequence). V was clipped by 5 bases and J by 3 bases, with 7 bases between them. The CDR3 covers 12 residues. The CDR3 here is CASSLLDTEAFF. In DNA, the CDR3 is TGTGCCAGCAGCCTACTCGACACTGAAGCTTTCTTT.

The V gene is TRBV28, the J gene TRBJ2-3; D unclear. Trimming cost V 7 bases and J 4 bases, with 9 bases left between them. The CDR3 length is 12 residues. The germline V gene encodes CDR1 MDHEN and CDR2 SYDVKM. CDR3 DNA sequence: TGTGCCAGCACCGAGAGCGCAGATACGCAGTATTTT. Translation gives CASTESADTQYF. The full variable domain, completed using reference TRBV28 and TRBJ2-3, is DVKVTQSSRYLVKRTGEKVFLECVQDMDHENMFWYRQDPGLGLRLIYFSYDVKMKEKGDIPEGYSVSREKKERFSLILESASTNQTSMYLCASTESADTQYFGPGTRLTVL.

About this clone: An end of the junction differs from the germline gene, which may be a read error. The V call is TRBV5-4, the J call TRBJ2-5, with 8 bases aligning to TRBD1. From germline, CDR1 is SGHNT and CDR2 YYREEE (reference sequence). This CDR3 has 13 amino acids. The CDR3 nucleotides read TGTGCCAGCAGCCAAGACGTGAGTGGGACAGGAAACTTC. This sequence encodes CASSQDVSGTGNF.

V gene TRBV19 combines with J gene TRBJ2-5; 8 bases are a match to TRBD1. With 4 bases clipped from V and 5 bases from J, the junction kept 9 bases outside the gene matches. This CDR3 has 15 amino acids. Germline V gene data show CDR1 as LNHDA and CDR2 as SQIVND (reference sequence). CDR3 sequence: CASSKGQGLTETQYF. CDR3 bases: TGTGCCAGTAGTAAAGGACAGGGTTTGACGGAGACCCAGTACTTC.

This chain uses TRBV7-9 with TRBJ2-1, with a tentative D call TRBD2 (5 bases). The V end was cut by 2 bases, the J end by 6 bases, with 11 bases between. The CDR3 spans 14 residues. CDR1 is SEHNR and CDR2 is FQNEAQ in the germline V gene (reference sequence). The CDR3 sequence is CASSLSLAPNEQFF. The DNA for the CDR3 is TGTGCCAGCAGCTTAAGTCTAGCCCCCAATGAGCAGTTCTTC.

V is TRBV7-9 and J is TRBJ2-6; possible D gene TRBD2, 6 bases. The CDR3 is made up of 16 amino acids. Germline assignment: CDR1 SEHNR and CDR2 FQNEAQ (reference sequence). V was cut by 0 bases and J by 2 bases, with 8 bases left in between. The DNA for the CDR3 is TGTGCCAGCAGCTTAGCGAGACTAGCTGGGGCCAACGTCCTGACTTTC. It codes for CASSLARLAGANVLTF.

The V and J genes are TRBV7-9 and TRBJ2-5, with D perhaps matching TRBD1 (5 bases). Germline CDR1 and CDR2: SEHNR and FQNEAQ (reference sequence). V dropped 5 bases and J dropped 2 bases, with 12 bases sitting between them. There are 14 residues in the CDR3. The CDR3 here is CASSLQVEQETQYF. The DNA of the CDR3 is TGTGCCAGCAGCCTACAGGTGGAACAAGAGACCCAGTACTTC.

The chain has TRBV15 and TRBJ2-7; D gene uncertain. Germline loops: CDR1 LNHNV, CDR2 YYDKDF (reference sequence). Trimming left V 0 bases short and J 1 base short, with 4 bases between. CDR3 length equals 13 residues. The CDR3 nucleotides read TGTGCCACCAGCAGAGACCGGTCCTACGAGCAGTACTTC. This codes for CATSRDRSYEQYF.

The V gene is TRBV4-2, the J gene TRBJ1-1, with TRBD1 identical over 8 bases. V dropped 3 bases and J dropped 2; count of bases not matched to a gene: 5. The CDR3 spans 15 residues. Per the germline V gene, CDR1 is LGHNA and CDR2 is YNFKEQ. CDR3 region: CASSHGGQGNTEAFF. Here the CDR3 DNA reads TGTGCCAGCAGCCATGGTGGACAGGGTAACACTGAAGCTTTCTTT.